These 20 T cell receptor beta chains were all obtained from the same sample, sequenced in a study of Ad26.COV2.S vaccination and SARS-CoV-2 variants. TCRdb's copy holds only in-frame clones and misses some; the assay was immunoSEQ multiplex PCR. The table lists about 97,000 clones, about 78% of them singletons. Sample: peripheral blood, taken after recovery from COVID-19. These TCRs come from a human donor who had recovered from COVID-19.

Only a few counts were recorded for this clone. The chain couples TRBV3-1 (or the pseudogene TRBV3-2) to TRBJ1-5; D gene ambiguous. The germline V gene encodes CDR1 LGHDT and CDR2 YNNKEL (reference sequence). Trimming pared 1 base from V and 5 bases from J, leaving 9 bases between. The CDR3 extends over 14 amino acids. Here the CDR3 reads CASSQGVEDQPQHF. The DNA of the CDR3 is TGTGCCAGCAGCCAAGGGGTAGAGGATCAGCCCCAGCATTTT.

This clone was recorded only once. The rearrangement links TRBV6-5 to TRBJ1-2; no firm D call. V lost 8 bases, J lost 7 bases, and 17 bases lay in between. Germline V gives CDR1 MNHEY, CDR2 SVGAGI. This CDR3 is 13 amino acids long. In DNA form, the CDR3 reads TGTGCCAGCGTAAGGGCGGGGTCTCGTGGCTACACCTTC. It yields the protein CASVRAGSRGYTF.

The chain carries TRBV7-7 and TRBJ1-2; D not resolved. Germline values: CDR1 SSHAT, CDR2 FNYEAQ (reference sequence). Between the trimmed V and J ends, which lost 1 base and 0 bases, there was a span of 12 bases. This CDR3 is built from 16 residues. The CDR3 DNA is TGTGCCAGCAGCTTAGATTCGCGACAAACTAACTATGGCTACACCTTC. Translation gives CASSLDSRQTNYGYTF.

In the case of this clone: One junction end disagrees with the germline gene, perhaps due to a read error. This sequence joins TRBV12-3 or TRBV12-4 and TRBJ1-2; 8 bases map to TRBD1. The length of the CDR3 is 13 residues. The CDR3 sequence: CASTKWGDRILSF. In DNA form, the CDR3 reads TGTGCCAGCACTAAATGGGGGGACAGGATCCTCAGCTTC.

The rearrangement joins TRBV5-4 to TRBJ1-1; the match to TRBD1 covers 11 bases. The CDR3 extends over 14 amino acids. Germline assignment: CDR1 SGHNT and CDR2 YYREEE (reference sequence). V gave up 3 bases and J gave up 4 bases; unmatched junction bases: 2. The CDR3 sequence: CASSSGQGVTEAFF. The CDR3 DNA sequence: TGTGCCAGCAGCTCGGGACAGGGGGTCACTGAAGCTTTCTTT.

The chain links TRBV7-2 to TRBJ2-7; D gene uncertain. The CDR3 is 17 residues long. The germline CDR1 and CDR2 sequences are SGHTA and FQGNSA. Trimming left V 5 bases short and J 0 bases short, with 20 bases between. The CDR3 region has the DNA TGTGCCAGCAGCATGGGGTCTGCTGCCTCGTTCTCCTACGAGCAGTACTTC. Its translation is CASSMGSAASFSYEQYF.

The chain carries TRBV12-5 and TRBJ2-1; 12 nucleotides match TRBD1. The ends lost 2 bases at V and 7 bases at J; junction bases unmatched: 3. The length of the CDR3 is 15 residues. From germline, CDR1 is LGHNT and CDR2 FRNRAP. The CDR3 reads CASGLPGQGANEQFF. The DNA for the CDR3 is TGTGCTAGTGGTTTGCCGGGACAGGGGGCAAATGAGCAGTTCTTC. The complete variable domain, with remaining parts taken from reference TRBV12-5 and TRBJ2-1, reads DARVTQTPRHKVTEMGQEVTMRCQPILGHNTVFWYRQTMMQGLELLAYFRNRAPLDDSGMPKDRFSAEMPDATLATLKIQPSEPRDSAVYFCASGLPGQGANEQFFGPGTRLTVL.

The CDR3 sequence: CASSLAGVYEQYF. The CDR3 nucleotides read TGTGCCAGCAGCTTAGCAGGAGTCTACGAGCAGTACTTC. V and J are TRBV7-6 and TRBJ2-7; D is undetermined. The CDR3 consists of 13 residues. The V gene's germline CDR1 is SGHVS and CDR2 FNYEAQ. V was pared by 0 bases and J by 3 bases, with 6 bases between.

The rearrangement uses TRBV6-5 and TRBJ1-5, with TRBD1 as a possible D gene (6 bases). Germline V CDR1 and CDR2: MNHEY, SVGAGI. The CDR3 sequence is 15 residues long. The V end lost 4 bases, the J end lost 7 bases, and 17 bases lay between the germline ends. The CDR3 reads CASSSSDGGHQPQHF. DNA for the CDR3: TGTGCCAGCAGTTCCTCGGACGGGGGGCACCAGCCCCAGCATTTT.

The rearrangement uses TRBV11-3 and TRBJ1-3, with no clear D. With 3 bases removed from V and 4 bases from J, the gap between germline ends came to 13 bases. CDR1 and CDR2 from the germline V gene are SGHNT and YENEEA. The CDR3 is 15 residues long. The chain's CDR3 is CASSFSSSSGNTIYF. The CDR3 DNA is TGTGCCAGCAGCTTTTCCAGTTCTTCAGGAAACACCATATATTTT.

V and J are TRBV6-5 and TRBJ1-5; unclear D gene. Germline loops: CDR1 MNHEY, CDR2 SVGAGI. V lost 10 bases, J lost 5 bases, and 15 bases lay in between. The CDR3 length is 13 residues. The CDR3 DNA is TGTGCCACCTCACTTGCTCTAGATCAGCCCCAGCATTTT. It codes for CATSLALDQPQHF.

J is TRBJ2-3 and V is TRBV19; a possible D gene is TRBD2 (6 bases). Per germline, CDR1 LNHDA and CDR2 SQIVND (reference sequence). Trimming took off 5 bases at V and 2 bases at J, with 11 bases between the two ends. The CDR3 totals 14 residues. As DNA, the CDR3 is TGTGCCAGTAGTCCCGGACTACCCACAGATACGCAGTATTTT. Translating it yields CASSPGLPTDTQYF.

This clone was counted once. The gene calls are TRBV3-1 (or the pseudogene TRBV3-2) and TRBJ2-1; 9 bases align to TRBD2. CDR3 size: 15 residues. After removal of 1 base from V and 10 bases from J, the junction contained 8 bases not matched to a gene. Per the germline V gene, CDR1 is LGHDT and CDR2 is YNNKEL (reference sequence). The CDR3 DNA reads as TGTGCCAGCAGCCAAGGAGTTGTTAGCGGGAGCGAGCAGTTCTTC. Translating gives CASSQGVVSGSEQFF.

The table lists this clone with a count of one. The J gene is TRBJ1-2, the V gene TRBV3-1 (or the pseudogene TRBV3-2); D remains unclear. Looked up from germline, CDR1 is LGHDT and CDR2 is YNNKEL (reference sequence). The CDR3 is 15 amino acids. V lost 1 base and J lost 4, with 13 bases in between. CDR3 in DNA: TGTGCCAGCAGCCAAGGGAGCGGCACTACCTATGGCTACACCTTC. The encoded protein is CASSQGSGTTYGYTF.

A few counts support this clone. CDR3 coding DNA: TGTGCCAGCAGCGGGGAAGGTCGGAACTATGGCTACACCTTC. Translating gives CASSGEGRNYGYTF. V usage is TRBV9 and J usage is TRBJ1-2; D not resolved. The V end was cut by 3 bases, the J end by 2 bases, with 11 bases between. Germline V gene sequence: CDR1 SGDLS, CDR2 YYNGEE. The CDR3 runs to 14 residues.

The genes are TRBV2 and TRBJ1-1; unclear D gene. The CDR3 contains 13 residues. Germline V CDR1 and CDR2: SNHLY, FYNNEI. Trimming stripped 7 bases from V and 11 bases from J, with 20 bases between. CDR3 sequence reads: CASTGIGPIWAFF. The CDR3, as DNA: TGTGCCAGCACGGGGATCGGCCCTATCTGGGCTTTCTTT.

This sequence joins TRBV5-5 and TRBJ2-1; 9 nucleotides agree with TRBD1. The CDR3 consists of 14 residues. The V gene's germline CDR1 is SGHKS and CDR2 YYEKEE (reference sequence). The V segment lost 2 bases and the J segment 8 bases; nucleotides outside the gene matches: 5. DNA of the CDR3: TGTGCCAGCAGCTTTGGGACAGGGTACTATGAGCAGTTCTTC. Translated, it gives CASSFGTGYYEQFF.

V usage is TRBV5-1 and J usage is TRBJ2-3; the match to TRBD2 covers 7 bases. The junction had 2 bases not matched to a gene; V was cut back by 4 bases and J by 0 bases. Germline CDR1 reads SGHRS; CDR2 reads YFSETQ. The CDR3 runs 14 residues. The CDR3 region has the DNA TGCGCCAGCAGCCCGGGAGGTAGCACAGATACGCAGTATTTT. Encoded protein: CASSPGGSTDTQYF.

This clone was seen a few times. The genes are TRBV30 and TRBJ1-2; no reliable D call. The germline V gene has CDR1 GTSNPN and CDR2 SVGIG (reference sequence). Trimming stripped 4 bases from V and 3 bases from J, with 6 bases between. The CDR3 is made up of 11 amino acids. CDR3 sequence reads: CAWTTDYGYTF. The CDR3 DNA reads as TGTGCCTGGACGACGGACTATGGCTACACCTTC.

The chain carries TRBV6-5 and TRBJ2-5; the D gene is possibly TRBD2 (7 bases). Between the trimmed V and J ends, which lost 4 bases and 6 bases, there was a span of 15 bases. Germline V gene data show CDR1 as MNHEY and CDR2 as SVGAGI. The CDR3 sequence is 14 residues long. The CDR3 sequence: CASSSWRGLKTQYF. In DNA, the CDR3 is TGTGCCAGCAGTTCTTGGCGGGGGCTAAAGACCCAGTACTTC.